Presented here are 8 T cell receptor beta chains from one specimen sequenced in a study of cytomegalovirus exposure and HLA in healthy donors. Researchers ran the PCR with 60 Vbeta and 13 Jbeta primers. Generated by immunoSEQ multiplex PCR, the TCRdb table keeps only in-frame clones and is missing some. The data contain about 130,000 clones, approximately 80% of them seen just once; the ten biggest clones take up roughly 3.5%. Sequencing used PBMCs. These TCRs come from a man aged 35 to 55 in good health and CMV-seronegative.

The chain couples TRBV15 to TRBJ1-1, with D unclear. The CDR3 contains 14 residues. V lost 6 bases, J lost 0 bases, and 11 bases lay in between. CDR1 and CDR2 (germline): LNHNV, YYDKDF (reference sequence). This CDR3 reads CATREPRVNTEAFF. The CDR3 DNA reads as TGTGCCACCAGAGAGCCTAGAGTGAACACTGAAGCTTTCTTT.

The J gene is TRBJ1-1, the V gene TRBV2; no clear D gene. Germline assignment: CDR1 SNHLY and CDR2 FYNNEI. The CDR3 consists of 12 residues. V gave up 2 bases and J gave up 7 bases, with 8 bases separating them. The CDR3 loop is CASSEYGGEAFF. The CDR3 nucleotides are TGTGCCAGCAGTGAATACGGCGGTGAAGCTTTCTTT.

The chain couples TRBV7-9 to TRBJ1-5; D is undetermined. Germline values: CDR1 SEHNR, CDR2 FQNEAQ (reference sequence). The ends were cut back, 4 bases at V and 11 bases at J, with 15 bases in the middle. This CDR3 contains 13 residues. CDR3 nucleotides: TGTGCCAGCAGCTCAGAGCGATTCTCAGCCCAGCATTTT. It yields the protein CASSSERFSAQHF.

The rearrangement uses TRBV7-2 and TRBJ2-3; 7 positions match TRBD2. This CDR3 region has 16 residues. Per the germline V gene, CDR1 is SGHTA and CDR2 is FQGNSA. Unmatched junction bases numbered 10, after V lost 5 bases and J lost 2 bases. For the CDR3, the DNA is TGTGCCAGCAGCCCGCAACCGCGGGGGATCACAGATACGCAGTATTTT. It yields the protein CASSPQPRGITDTQYF. The full variable domain, rest sourced from reference TRBV7-2 and TRBJ2-3, is GAGVSQSPSNKVTEKGKDVELRCDPISGHTALYWYRQSLGQGLEFLIYFQGNSAPDKSGLPSDRFSAERTGGSVSTLTIQRTQQEDSAVYLCASSPQPRGITDTQYFGPGTRLTVL.

The gene calls are TRBV18 and TRBJ1-1, with 7 bases that match TRBD1. This CDR3 contains 13 residues. The germline V gene has CDR1 KGHSH and CDR2 LQKENI. V lost 6 bases, J lost 10 bases, and 11 bases stayed unmatched. The CDR3 sequence is CASSPDRDLGAFF. In nucleotides, the CDR3 is TGTGCCAGCTCCCCAGACAGGGACCTTGGAGCTTTCTTT.

The chain recombines TRBV7-2 with TRBJ2-7; perhaps TRBD2 as D (7 bases). V shed 7 bases and J shed 2 bases, with 21 bases lying between them. Germline CDR1 and CDR2: SGHTA and FQGNSA. The CDR3 spans 16 residues. CDR3 DNA: TGTGCCAGCACTATAACGGGGGGCTCAACCCCCTACGAGCAGTACTTC. Protein sequence: CASTITGGSTPYEQYF. The full variable domain, rest sourced from reference TRBV7-2 and TRBJ2-7, is GAGVSQSPSNKVTEKGKDVELRCDPISGHTALYWYRQSLGQGLEFLIYFQGNSAPDKSGLPSDRFSAERTGGSVSTLTIQRTQQEDSAVYLCASTITGGSTPYEQYFGPGTRLTVT.

The chain has TRBV10-3 and TRBJ2-6; tentative D call: TRBD2 (5 bases). With 10 bases removed from V and 0 bases from J, the gap between germline ends came to 13 bases. This CDR3 contains 15 residues. The V gene's germline CDR1 is ENHRY and CDR2 SYGVKD. CDR3 sequence (DNA): TGTGCCACACTAGGGTTTCTCTCTGGGGCCAACGTCCTGACTTTC. It translates to CATLGFLSGANVLTF.

This rearrangement joins TRBV5-1 to TRBJ2-2, with 7 bases aligning to TRBD2. CDR1 SGHRS and CDR2 YFSETQ come from the germline V gene. The V and J ends lost 5 bases and 4 bases, in that order; junction bases with no gene match: 5. The CDR3 is 14 amino acids. The CDR3 DNA sequence: TGCGCCAGCAGAGTCGGGGGGACCACCGGGGAGCTGTTTTTT. Amino acid sequence: CASRVGGTTGELFF.